The entry below gives a single T cell receptor (beta chain) sequence along with its context. The antigen is not known. The sample is drawn from a study of cytomegalovirus exposure and HLA in healthy donors. Findings of the study overall: High specificity and sensitivity for cytomegalovirus status were reported for the classifier.

The PCR contained 60 Vbeta and 13 Jbeta primers. Profiling relied on immunoSEQ multiplex PCR, and the TCRdb table lists in-frame clones only, not all of them. The sample includes approximately 150,000 clones, 77% of them seen just once. V lost 6 bases, J lost 4 bases, and 15 bases lay in between. The germline gives CDR1 SGHTA, CDR2 FQGTGA. The CDR3 totals 15 residues. This chain uses TRBV7-3 with TRBJ2-2; tentative D call: TRBD2 (7 bases). The clonotype originates from a woman in her 30s in good health and CMV-seronegative. Sequencing was carried out using PBMCs. The CDR3: CASSSGLGGTGELFF. The CDR3 DNA sequence: TGTGCCAGCAGTTCCGGACTAGGGGGCACCGGGGAGCTGTTTTTT.